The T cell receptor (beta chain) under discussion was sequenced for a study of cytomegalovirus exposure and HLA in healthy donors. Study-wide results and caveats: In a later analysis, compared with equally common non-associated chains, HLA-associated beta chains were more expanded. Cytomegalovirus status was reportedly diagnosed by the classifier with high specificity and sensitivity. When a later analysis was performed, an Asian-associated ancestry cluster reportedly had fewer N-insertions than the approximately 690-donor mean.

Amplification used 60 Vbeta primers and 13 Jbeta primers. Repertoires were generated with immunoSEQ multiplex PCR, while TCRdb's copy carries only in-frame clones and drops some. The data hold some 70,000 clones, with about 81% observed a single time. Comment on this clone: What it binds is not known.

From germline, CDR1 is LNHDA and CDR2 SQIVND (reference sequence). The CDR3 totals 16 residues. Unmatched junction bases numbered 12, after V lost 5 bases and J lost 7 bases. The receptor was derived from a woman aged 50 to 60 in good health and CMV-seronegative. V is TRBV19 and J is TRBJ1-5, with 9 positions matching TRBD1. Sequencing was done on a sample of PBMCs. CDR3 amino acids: CASSPSRLTGGQPQHF. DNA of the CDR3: TGTGCCAGTAGTCCGTCGAGGTTGACAGGGGGACAGCCCCAGCATTTT.